This T cell receptor beta chain was observed in a study of PD-1 blockade in classical Hodgkin lymphoma. General study points: Repertoire differences lack defined causes, possibly disease activity or prior therapy. By C4D1, diversity of CD4+ TCRs had risen significantly, whereas that of CD8+ TCRs had not. Any patient who commenced nivolumab under 1 year after ASCT was excluded.

Of note for this clone: The antigen remains unidentified.

Generated by immunoSEQ multiplex PCR, the TCRdb table keeps only in-frame clones and is missing some. The table lists about 90,000 clones, 90% of them singletons. Trimming removed 3 bases at V and 3 bases at J, with 9 bases between. CDR1 is KGHSH and CDR2 is LQKENI in the germline V gene. This CDR3 contains 14 residues. Stated time point: cycle 4 day 1 (C4D1), after 6 weeks of nivolumab. Each patient relapsed following autologous stem cell transplantation, and prior brentuximab vedotin exposure differed. Complete response, partial response or progressive disease constituted the best response categories observed.

The sample was peripheral blood mononuclear cells (PBMCs), taken before the fourth cycle of nivolumab. This chain joins TRBV18 and TRBJ1-3, with a weak D call TRBD1 (6 bases). The clonotype comes from a human donor with classical Hodgkin lymphoma. The CDR3 protein is CASSPQGFGNTIYF. The CDR3 nucleotides are TGTGCCAGCTCACCGCAGGGGTTTGGAAACACCATATATTTT.